The 30 T cell receptor beta chains below all came from one sample that was sequenced in a study of blood T cells in healthy people across ages. With a J-beta primer mix and a sample-barcoded 5' primer, a second PCR ran about 7 to 12 cycles. TCRdb itself ran the 5' RACE reads through MiXCR, one entry per CDR3 protein. The sample yields 890,000 or so distinct CDR3 sequences, about 59% seen once. The source material was blood. All receptors derive from a man aged 25-45 years in good health.

This chain connects TRBV20-1 to TRBJ2-7, with 11 bases lining up with TRBD2. The CDR3 sequence is 14 residues long. Germline-derived CDR1 and CDR2 are DFQATT and SNEGSKA (reference sequence). V was pared by 7 bases and J by 2 bases, with 7 bases of the junction left unmatched. CDR3 sequence reads: CSERPGLAAYEQYF. In DNA form, the CDR3 reads TGCAGTGAGCGGCCGGGACTAGCGGCCTACGAGCAGTACTTC.

The chain employs TRBV5-1 and TRBJ2-2; D unresolved. The CDR3 has 13 residues. V lost 0 bases, J lost 4 bases, and 4 bases lay in between. Germline V CDR1 and CDR2: SGHRS, YFSETQ. The CDR3: CASSLGATGELFF. DNA for the CDR3: TGCGCCAGCAGCTTGGGCGCCACCGGGGAGCTGTTTTTT.

Written as DNA, the CDR3 is TGTGCCAGCACCCGAGCAACGAGGGCCGTACAAGAGACCCAGTACTTC. Translation gives CASTRATRAVQETQYF. The chain combines TRBV6-1 with TRBJ2-5, with D perhaps TRBD2 (5 bases). Germline loops: CDR1 MNHNS, CDR2 SASEGT. Trimming took 7 bases from V and 2 from J, leaving 20 bases between them. CDR3 length equals 16 residues.

V gene TRBV6-2 or TRBV6-3 combines with J gene TRBJ1-6, with D possibly TRBD1 on 6 matching bases. This CDR3 spans 17 amino acids. V lost 2 bases and J 5 bases, leaving 16 bases between the germline ends. Germline-derived CDR1 and CDR2 are MNHEY and SVGEGT. CDR3 region: CASSYDLRDTDNSPLHF. The CDR3 bases are TGTGCCAGCAGTTACGATTTGAGGGACACCGATAATTCACCCCTCCACTTT.

The V gene is TRBV27, the J gene TRBJ2-1, with TRBD2 matching 11 bases. V gave up 4 bases and J gave up 5 bases; unmatched junction bases: 10. The CDR3 has 17 residues. Germline V gene lookup returns CDR1 MNHEY and CDR2 SMNVEV (reference sequence). The DNA for the CDR3 is TGTGCCAGCAGTTCGTATTCTAGCGGGGGGCGAAACAATGAGCAGTTCTTC. Its translation: CASSSYSSGGRNNEQFF.

The V call is TRBV3-1, the J call TRBJ1-4; D not certain. Trimming removed 0 bases at V and 7 bases at J, with 6 bases between. The V gene's germline CDR1 is LGHDT and CDR2 YNNKEL (reference sequence). The CDR3 runs 13 residues. The DNA for the CDR3 is TGTGCCAGCAGCCAAGAGGGAGTTGAAAAACTGTTTTTT. It translates to CASSQEGVEKLFF.

The chain uses TRBV4-2 and TRBJ2-1; D gene ambiguous. The V and J ends lost 0 bases and 8 bases respectively, with 14 bases between them. Per the germline V gene, CDR1 is LGHNA and CDR2 is YNFKEQ. The CDR3 extends over 15 amino acids. CDR3 nucleotides: TGTGCCAGCAGCCAAGAAGTTGGGCGATGGGATGAGCAGTTCTTC. Translation gives CASSQEVGRWDEQFF.

The chain links TRBV5-1 to TRBJ2-1, with 7 bases identical to TRBD1. Trimming cost V 2 bases and J 6 bases; bases outside gene matches: 11. The CDR3 length is 16 residues. Germline V gene lookup returns CDR1 SGHRS and CDR2 YFSETQ. The CDR3 loop is CASSFTGEDPPNEQFF. The CDR3 DNA reads TGCGCCAGCAGCTTTACAGGGGAAGACCCTCCCAATGAGCAGTTCTTC. The full variable domain, its missing parts supplied by reference TRBV5-1 and TRBJ2-1, is KAGVTQTPRYLIKTRGQQVTLSCSPISGHRSVSWYQQTPGQGLQFLFEYFSETQRNKGNFPGRFSGRQFSNSRSEMNVSTLELGDSALYLCASSFTGEDPPNEQFFGPGTRLTVL.

The rearrangement joins TRBV5-1 to TRBJ2-5; the D is unclear. V gave up 3 bases and J gave up 1 base, with 13 bases separating them. The CDR3 is 15 residues long. Per the germline V gene, CDR1 is SGHRS and CDR2 is YFSETQ. The CDR3 DNA sequence: TGCGCCAGCAGCTATTGGCGAGGTAGCCAAGAGACCCAGTACTTC. Translation gives CASSYWRGSQETQYF.

This clonotype was seen a few times. The rearrangement joins TRBV12-3 or TRBV12-4 to TRBJ2-6, with D possibly matching TRBD1 (6 bases). The CDR3 is made up of 15 amino acids. Trimming shortened V by 5 bases and J by 3 bases, and 11 bases separated the two germline ends. CDR3 protein: CASSKTGGGANVLTF. The CDR3 coding sequence is TGTGCCAGCAGTAAGACAGGAGGTGGGGCCAACGTCCTGACTTTC.

This chain joins TRBV7-2 and TRBJ2-1, with no clear D. This CDR3 contains 14 residues. Deletions cut 5 bases from V and 3 bases from J, with 11 bases between. The V gene's germline CDR1 is SGHTA and CDR2 FQGNSA. CDR3 sequence reads: CASSLDGLYNEQFF. The CDR3 DNA follows: TGTGCCAGCAGCCTCGACGGGCTCTACAATGAGCAGTTCTTC.

The genes are TRBV6-1 and TRBJ1-5; possible D gene TRBD1, 6 bases. The V end was cut by 6 bases, the J end by 5 bases, with 14 bases between. CDR1 and CDR2 (germline): MNHNS, SASEGT. The CDR3 extends over 14 amino acids. The CDR3 coding sequence is TGTGCCAGCAGAATAACAGGGATGGATCAGCCCCAGCATTTT. It specifies CASRITGMDQPQHF.

This chain connects TRBV15 to TRBJ2-1, with 9 nucleotides matching TRBD2. The V and J ends lost 6 bases and 4 bases, in that order; junction bases with no gene match: 13. Germline V gene data show CDR1 as LNHNV and CDR2 as YYDKDF (reference sequence). This CDR3 contains 17 residues. CDR3 in DNA: TGTGCCACCAGTGACGACTGGTCTAGCGGGACTTACAATGAGCAGTTCTTC. Residues: CATSDDWSSGTYNEQFF. Full variable domain (remainder filled in from reference TRBV15 and TRBJ2-1): DAMVIQNPRYQVTQFGKPVTLSCSQTLNHNVMYWYQQKSSQAPKLLFHYYDKDFNNEADTPDNFQSRRPNTSFCFLDIRSPGLGDTAMYLCATSDDWSSGTYNEQFFGPGTRLTVL.

This chain uses TRBV11-3 with TRBJ2-1, with 8 bases that match TRBD2. Trimming at V came to 5 bases and at J to 3 bases, leaving 9 bases not matched to a gene. The CDR3 runs to 16 residues. Germline CDR1 reads SGHNT; CDR2 reads YENEEA. CDR3 bases: TGTGCCAGCAGCGCAAGTGGGCTAGCGGGCTACAATGAGCAGTTCTTC. Its protein product is CASSASGLAGYNEQFF.

There are a few counts of this clonotype. V usage is TRBV29-1 and J usage is TRBJ2-7, with TRBD1 matching 9 bases. The CDR3 runs 13 residues. The V and J ends lost 3 bases and 2 bases, in that order; junction bases with no gene match: 2. Per the germline V gene, CDR1 is SQVTM and CDR2 is ANQGSEA. DNA of the CDR3: TGCAGCGTTGAGGACAGGGGTACCTACGAGCAGTACTTC. Amino acids: CSVEDRGTYEQYF.

The genes are TRBV9 and TRBJ1-2; D remains ambiguous. Germline CDR1 reads SGDLS; CDR2 reads YYNGEE. The ends were cut back, 4 bases at V and 5 bases at J, with 15 bases in the middle. The CDR3 consists of 14 residues. This CDR3 reads CASSPRTQIYGYTF. CDR3 nucleotides: TGTGCCAGCAGCCCAAGGACCCAAATTTATGGCTACACCTTC.

In this sample, this clonotype turned up a few times. V is TRBV6-2 or TRBV6-3 and J is TRBJ2-4; D remains unclear. The CDR3 contains 14 residues. Between the trimmed V and J ends, which lost 2 bases and 0 bases, there was a span of 5 bases. Germline CDR1 is MNHEY and CDR2 is SVGEGT. CDR3 sequence: CASSYGVAKNIQYF. The CDR3 DNA reads TGTGCCAGCAGTTACGGGGTAGCCAAAAACATTCAGTACTTC.

The genes are TRBV7-2 and TRBJ2-4; D gene uncertain. Trimming left V 1 base short and J 0 bases short, with 10 bases between. CDR1 and CDR2 from the germline V gene are SGHTA and FQGNSA. This CDR3 spans 16 amino acids. The DNA for the CDR3 is TGTGCCAGCAGCTTAGGTCCCCTAGGAGCCAAAAACATTCAGTACTTC. Translated, it gives CASSLGPLGAKNIQYF.

The genes are TRBV7-3 and TRBJ2-5; 10 nucleotides match TRBD1. Germline trimming cut 5 bases from V and 4 bases from J; bases unmatched to any gene: 4. The CDR3 is 14 amino acids. Per germline, CDR1 SGHTA and CDR2 FQGTGA. CDR3 sequence reads: CASSHGTGAETQYF. DNA of the CDR3: TGTGCCAGCAGCCACGGGACAGGGGCAGAGACCCAGTACTTC.

This chain uses TRBV5-6 with TRBJ1-2, with D possibly TRBD1 on 5 matching bases. The germline V and J ends were trimmed by 3 bases and 3 bases, with 12 bases remaining between them. CDR1 and CDR2 from the germline V gene are SGHDT and YYEEEE. This CDR3 comprises 14 residues. The DNA for the CDR3 is TGTGCCAGCAGCTCAACCGGGACCTACTATGGCTACACCTTC. Its protein product is CASSSTGTYYGYTF.

The genes are TRBV28 and TRBJ1-5; 7 nucleotides match TRBD1. The CDR3 has 14 residues. Trimming cost V 3 bases and J 7 bases; bases outside gene matches: 6. Germline V gene lookup returns CDR1 MDHEN and CDR2 SYDVKM. The CDR3 sequence is CASSFGRGGQPQHF. CDR3 DNA: TGTGCCAGCAGTTTTGGCAGGGGGGGACAGCCCCAGCATTTT.

This chain links TRBV20-1 with TRBJ2-5, with 8 bases identical to TRBD1. The J call may be wrong; the DNA end is better matched by TRBJ2-7. Germline assignment: CDR1 DFQATT and CDR2 SNEGSKA (reference sequence). The CDR3 has 14 amino acids. This CDR3 is CSASRTGRPREQYF. DNA for the CDR3: TGCAGTGCTTCAAGGACAGGGCGGCCGCGCGAGCAGTACTTC.

This chain joins TRBV20-1 and TRBJ2-1; D may match TRBD1 or TRBD2 (6 bases each). The germline gives CDR1 DFQATT, CDR2 SNEGSKA (reference sequence). Deletions cut 0 bases from V and 8 bases from J, with 11 bases between. The CDR3 extends over 13 amino acids. Written as DNA, the CDR3 is TGCAGTGCTAGAGATATAGGGGGGTATGAGCAGTTCTTC. Protein product: CSARDIGGYEQFF.

CDR3 residues: CSARMGQGFFYEQYF. Written as DNA, the CDR3 is TGCAGTGCTAGGATGGGACAGGGGTTTTTTTACGAGCAGTACTTC. The rearrangement uses TRBV20-1 and TRBJ2-5, with 10 bases matching TRBD1. The closer fit of TRBJ2-7 to the DNA end suggests the J call may be wrong. CDR3 length: 15 residues. Germline CDR1 and CDR2: DFQATT and SNEGSKA (reference sequence).

This clonotype has more than one count but fewer than ten. V is TRBV20-1 and J is TRBJ2-6, with TRBD2 identical over 7 bases. The CDR3 extends over 16 amino acids. With V trimmed by 4 bases and J by 0 bases, 6 bases remained unmatched. Germline V lookup: CDR1 DFQATT, CDR2 SNEGSKA (reference sequence). CDR3 DNA sequence: TGCAGTGCTACTGTTCGCGGGGGCTCTGGGGCCAACGTCCTGACTTTC. This sequence encodes CSATVRGGSGANVLTF.

The chain links TRBV20-1 to TRBJ2-5, with D uncertain. CDR3 length equals 12 residues. The germline gives CDR1 DFQATT, CDR2 SNEGSKA (reference sequence). V shed 5 bases and J shed 5 bases, with 12 bases lying between them. For the CDR3, the DNA is TGCAGTGCTCCAGCCCCCGGGGAGACCCAGTACTTC. Its translation is CSAPAPGETQYF.

The chain combines TRBV7-2 with TRBJ2-1; the match to TRBD2 covers 13 bases. This CDR3 region has 16 residues. CDR1 and CDR2 (germline): SGHTA, FQGNSA. V lost 4 bases, J lost 9 bases, and 9 bases stayed unmatched. The chain's CDR3 is CASSSRTSGGPGEQFF. CDR3 DNA sequence: TGTGCCAGCAGCTCCCGGACTAGCGGGGGCCCGGGTGAGCAGTTCTTC. The complete variable domain, with remaining parts taken from reference TRBV7-2 and TRBJ2-1, reads GAGVSQSPSNKVTEKGKDVELRCDPISGHTALYWYRQSLGQGLEFLIYFQGNSAPDKSGLPSDRFSAERTGGSVSTLTIQRTQQEDSAVYLCASSSRTSGGPGEQFFGPGTRLTVL.

The chain recombines TRBV9 with TRBJ2-1; 10 nucleotides match TRBD2. Losses at the gene ends were 4 bases for V and 6 bases for J; bases not matched to a gene: 10. The length of the CDR3 is 16 residues. CDR1 is SGDLS, CDR2 YYNGEE, per germline. The CDR3 here is CASSPSMGLASNEQFF. CDR3 DNA: TGTGCCAGCAGCCCCTCCATGGGACTAGCGAGCAATGAGCAGTTCTTC.

The sample holds a few counts of this clonotype. The rearrangement uses TRBV7-3 and TRBJ1-2; maybe TRBD1 (5 bases). Deletions cut 5 bases from V and 7 bases from J, with 14 bases between. CDR1 is SGHTA, CDR2 FQGTGA, per germline. This CDR3 region has 13 residues. CDR3 bases: TGTGCCAGCAGCGGCCCCGGGGCGGGTGGCTACACCTTC. Protein: CASSGPGAGGYTF.

In this sample, this clonotype turned up a few times. This chain joins TRBV20-1 and TRBJ1-2, with D hard to call. The CDR3 has 13 residues. V lost 3 bases, J lost 3 bases, and 11 bases lay in between. The germline V gene encodes CDR1 DFQATT and CDR2 SNEGSKA (reference sequence). DNA of the CDR3: TGCAGTGCTAGTATCAAGTGGGACTATGGCTACACCTTC. It yields the protein CSASIKWDYGYTF.